Below, one TCR beta chain is given with its context. Germline V gene data show CDR1 as MGHRA and CDR2 as YSYEKL. This CDR3 has 14 residues. With 1 base removed from V and 8 bases from J, the gap between germline ends came to 11 bases. The source of the sample is a study of T cell responses to AZD1222 COVID-19 vaccine. Here immunoSEQ multiplex PCR was the method, and the copy in TCRdb shows in-frame clones only, minus some. The sample holds about 100,000 clones, approximately 84% seen once. Material: peripheral blood, obtained on day 0 of AZD1222 vaccination. This TCR was recovered from an adult in good health. This sequence joins TRBV4-1 and TRBJ1-4; D is perhaps TRBD1 (6 bases). The CDR3 reads CASSQGRGDEKLFF. The CDR3 nucleotides are TGCGCCAGCAGCCAAGGCAGGGGTGACGAAAAACTGTTTTTT.